One and the same sample provided the 24 T cell receptor beta chains below, sequenced in a study of blood T cell repertoires in COVID-19. TCRdb keeps only in-frame clones here, not all; method: immunoSEQ multiplex PCR. Among approximately 160,000 clones listed, 84% were seen once. Material: peripheral blood. The receptors shown here come from a man younger than 35 with active or convalescent COVID-19.

The J gene is TRBJ2-1, the V gene TRBV3-1 (or the pseudogene TRBV3-2); D might be TRBD1 (6 bases). Deletions cut 2 bases from V and 6 bases from J, with 20 bases between. The CDR3 runs 17 residues. CDR1 and CDR2 (germline): LGHDT, YNNKEL (reference sequence). CDR3 in DNA: TGTGCCAGCAGCCAACCCCCCGACAGGAGCACGCGCAATGAGCAGTTCTTC. This encodes CASSQPPDRSTRNEQFF.

The V and J genes are TRBV27 and TRBJ2-7, with 10 nucleotides matching TRBD2. CDR3 size: 16 residues. The germline V gene encodes CDR1 MNHEY and CDR2 SMNVEV (reference sequence). V trimming: 8 bases; J trimming: 7 bases; junction bases outside the gene matches: 17. The CDR3 is CASPDIKAGGPREQYF. CDR3 nucleotides: TGTGCCAGCCCCGATATTAAAGCGGGAGGGCCAAGGGAGCAGTACTTC.

The chain combines TRBV28 with TRBJ1-2; no reliable D call. The germline CDR1 and CDR2 sequences are MDHEN and SYDVKM. Trimming removed 3 bases from V and 4 bases from J, with 12 bases in between. The CDR3 consists of 14 residues. CDR3 protein: CASSFGGMGYGYTF. Written as DNA, the CDR3 is TGTGCCAGCAGTTTTGGAGGGATGGGCTATGGCTACACCTTC.

The chain recombines TRBV3-1 (or the pseudogene TRBV3-2) with TRBJ2-3; possible D gene TRBD1, 6 bases. V was trimmed by 4 bases and J by 1 base, leaving 12 bases between them. This CDR3 is 15 amino acids long. Germline assignment: CDR1 LGHDT and CDR2 YNNKEL (reference sequence). CDR3 loop: CASSRYRQGTDTQYF. CDR3 DNA: TGTGCCAGCAGCCGATATCGACAGGGCACAGATACGCAGTATTTT.

The chain combines TRBV6-5 with TRBJ1-5; possible D gene TRBD1, 6 bases. V shed 6 bases and J shed 6 bases, with 15 bases lying between them. The CDR3 sequence is 14 residues long. Germline CDR1 is MNHEY and CDR2 is SVGAGI. DNA of the CDR3: TGTGCCAGCAGGACTACAGGGATTGGTCAGCCCCAGCATTTT. Protein product: CASRTTGIGQPQHF.

The CDR3 region is CSVFEPNQYF. The CDR3 DNA sequence: TGCAGTGTTTTTGAGCCAAACCAGTACTTC. The V call is TRBV20-1, the J call TRBJ2-5, with D unclear. Germline loops: CDR1 DFQATT, CDR2 SNEGSKA (reference sequence). Trimming shortened V by 7 bases and J by 10 bases, and 13 bases separated the two germline ends. This CDR3 has 10 amino acids.

The genes are TRBV5-1 and TRBJ2-1, with a possible D match to TRBD2 (6 bases). This CDR3 comprises 16 residues. Trimming took off 1 base at V and 9 bases at J, with 20 bases between the two ends. CDR1 is SGHRS, CDR2 YFSETQ, per germline. The CDR3 DNA reads TGCGCCAGCAGCTTGACTGAGACTAGGGTAGAGGGTGAGCAGTTCTTC. Translated, it gives CASSLTETRVEGEQFF.

The chain recombines TRBV28 with TRBJ1-1; 10 bases line up with TRBD1. The CDR3 contains 16 residues. With V trimmed by 2 bases and J by 8 bases, 11 bases remained unmatched. Germline assignment: CDR1 MDHEN and CDR2 SYDVKM. In nucleotides, the CDR3 is TGTGCCAGCAGTTTACCTCGACAGGGGGCCCCGGTAGAAGCTTTCTTT. Its translation: CASSLPRQGAPVEAFF. The full variable domain, completed using reference TRBV28 and TRBJ1-1, is DVKVTQSSRYLVKRTGEKVFLECVQDMDHENMFWYRQDPGLGLRLIYFSYDVKMKEKGDIPEGYSVSREKKERFSLILESASTNQTSMYLCASSLPRQGAPVEAFFGQGTRLTVV.

The chain combines TRBV5-1 with TRBJ2-3, with 10 bases identical to TRBD2. Germline V lookup: CDR1 SGHRS, CDR2 YFSETQ. The CDR3 extends over 16 amino acids. The ends lost 0 bases at V and 0 bases at J; junction bases unmatched: 1. The DNA for the CDR3 is TGCGCCAGCAGCTTGGAGACTAGCGGGAGCACAGATACGCAGTATTTT. This gives the protein CASSLETSGSTDTQYF.

This clone was observed once. V is TRBV6-4 and J is TRBJ1-5; TRBD1 matches 7 bases. This CDR3 has 15 amino acids. With 0 bases clipped from V and 4 bases from J, the junction kept 3 bases outside the gene matches. CDR1 and CDR2 (germline): MRHNA, SNTAGT. The CDR3: CASSDSAGGNQPQHF. CDR3 nucleotide sequence: TGTGCCAGCAGTGACTCGGCAGGGGGTAATCAGCCCCAGCATTTT.

This chain joins TRBV7-2 and TRBJ2-7, with D perhaps TRBD1 (5 bases). The CDR3 consists of 15 residues. The V end was cut by 2 bases, the J end by 3 bases, with 14 bases between. CDR1 and CDR2 (germline): SGHTA, FQGNSA. The CDR3 spells CASSLTAGIGYEQYF. CDR3 DNA: TGTGCCAGCAGCTTAACGGCAGGGATCGGCTACGAGCAGTACTTC.

The chain carries TRBV7-6 and TRBJ2-7; 12 bases fit TRBD2. Per germline, CDR1 SGHVS and CDR2 FNYEAQ. This CDR3 spans 15 amino acids. J gave up 7 bases and V 5 bases, and 9 bases lay outside the gene matches. The CDR3 DNA is TGTGCCAGCAGCCCGCGACTAGCGGGAGCGAAAGAGCAGTACTTC. Amino acids: CASSPRLAGAKEQYF.

The chain couples TRBV10-2 to TRBJ2-5; 11 bases are shared with TRBD2. V dropped 5 bases and J dropped 3; count of bases not matched to a gene: 8. The germline CDR1 and CDR2 sequences are WSHSY and SAAADI. There are 16 residues in the CDR3. In nucleotides, the CDR3 is TGCGCCAGCAGTAGGGGACTAGCGGCTCAAGAAGAGACCCAGTACTTC. Translating gives CASSRGLAAQEETQYF.

The genes are TRBV11-2 and TRBJ2-5, with TRBD1 as a possible D gene (5 bases). V was pared by 2 bases and J by 0 bases, with 7 bases between. The CDR3 is made up of 14 amino acids. Germline CDR1 is SGHAT and CDR2 is FQNNGV. The CDR3 coding sequence is TGTGCCAGCAGCTTAAAGGGGTACCAAGAGACCCAGTACTTC. It yields the protein CASSLKGYQETQYF.

V and J are TRBV5-6 and TRBJ2-3, with a tentative D call TRBD2 (7 bases). The CDR3 contains 16 residues. V dropped 4 bases and J dropped 2 bases, with 17 bases sitting between them. Germline V CDR1 and CDR2: SGHDT, YYEEEE. DNA for the CDR3: TGTGCCAGCAGCCCGGCCCTCGGGGGGCCCACAGATACGCAGTATTTT. Translated, it gives CASSPALGGPTDTQYF.

This rearrangement joins TRBV30 to TRBJ2-3; 8 nucleotides align to TRBD2. This CDR3 region has 14 residues. The trim removed 4 bases at V and 3 bases at J, leaving 6 bases unmatched. The germline CDR1 and CDR2 sequences are GTSNPN and SVGIG (reference sequence). Here the CDR3 reads CAWNLAGGTDTQYF. CDR3 DNA sequence: TGTGCCTGGAATTTGGCGGGAGGAACAGATACGCAGTATTTT. Full variable domain (outside the CDR3, taken from reference TRBV30 and TRBJ2-3): SQTIHQWPATLVQPVGSPLSLECTVEGTSNPNLYWYRQAAGRGLQLLFYSVGIGQISSEVPQNLSASRPQDRQFILSSKKLLLSDSGFYLCAWNLAGGTDTQYFGPGTRLTVL.

This clone was detected once. In DNA form, the CDR3 reads TGTGCCAGCAGCTTAAAACTGGCACAGGTGATTAAAACAGATACGCAGTATTTT. Translating gives CASSLKLAQVIKTDTQYF. J is TRBJ2-3 and V is TRBV7-9; a weak D match, TRBD1 (5 bases). The V and J ends lost 2 bases and 3 bases respectively, with 21 bases between them. The CDR3 contains 18 residues. Per germline, CDR1 SEHNR and CDR2 FQNEAQ (reference sequence).

CDR3 amino acids: CASSLDRAGGAYEQYF. The CDR3 DNA sequence: TGTGCCAGCAGCTTAGATAGAGCGGGAGGGGCCTACGAGCAGTACTTC. The chain couples TRBV11-2 to TRBJ2-7; 10 bases line up with TRBD2. J was trimmed by 2 bases and V by 0 bases; bases with no gene match: 4. Per the germline V gene, CDR1 is SGHAT and CDR2 is FQNNGV. The CDR3 loop spans 16 amino acids.

This chain connects TRBV11-2 to TRBJ2-3; D may be TRBD1 (6 bases). Per the germline V gene, CDR1 is SGHAT and CDR2 is FQNNGV. The CDR3 runs to 16 residues. V was cut by 0 bases and J by 0 bases, with 10 bases left in between. The CDR3 region is CASSLEGAYSTDTQYF. CDR3 in DNA: TGTGCCAGCAGCTTAGAGGGGGCTTATAGCACAGATACGCAGTATTTT.

The table lists this clone with a count of one. V gene TRBV5-1 combines with J gene TRBJ1-3; D possibly corresponds to TRBD1 (5 bases). This CDR3 has 14 residues. From germline, CDR1 is SGHRS and CDR2 YFSETQ. V lost 6 bases to trimming and J lost 0 bases, with 10 bases between them. The CDR3 DNA sequence: TGCGCCAGCACCACAGGAAACTCTGGAAACACCATATATTTT. Translating gives CASTTGNSGNTIYF.

This clone appeared a single time. The rearrangement links TRBV7-3 to TRBJ2-2; D not resolved. V was cut by 1 base and J by 0 bases, with 9 bases left in between. Germline V gene lookup returns CDR1 SGHTA and CDR2 FQGTGA. This CDR3 has 16 amino acids. The CDR3 is CASSLRASANTGELFF. DNA for the CDR3: TGTGCCAGCAGCTTAAGAGCAAGCGCGAACACCGGGGAGCTGTTTTTT.

This chain connects TRBV18 to TRBJ1-1; no clear D. V lost 1 base and J 0 bases, leaving 12 bases between the germline ends. Germline loops: CDR1 KGHSH, CDR2 LQKENI. CDR3 length: 16 amino acids. The CDR3 spells CASSPREDTMNTEAFF. The DNA of the CDR3 is TGTGCCAGCTCACCACGTGAAGATACTATGAACACTGAAGCTTTCTTT.

The chain uses TRBV14 and TRBJ1-6; 7 bases align to TRBD1. The V gene's germline CDR1 is SGHDN and CDR2 FVKESK. V dropped 0 bases and J dropped 7; count of bases not matched to a gene: 3. This CDR3 spans 15 amino acids. The CDR3: CASSQDGRGNSPLHF. The CDR3 DNA follows: TGTGCCAGCAGCCAAGATGGCAGGGGGAATTCACCCCTCCACTTT.

The chain carries TRBV11-2 and TRBJ1-2; a possible D gene is TRBD1 (5 bases). The CDR3 spans 13 residues. The germline V gene encodes CDR1 SGHAT and CDR2 FQNNGV. V lost 5 bases to trimming and J lost 4 bases, with 11 bases between them. CDR3 nucleotides: TGTGCCAGCAGCGGCGACAGTCTCTATGGCTACACCTTC. Its translation is CASSGDSLYGYTF.